This paragraph covers one TCR beta chain sequence. The data derive from a study of blood T cell repertoires in COVID-19. V lost 5 bases and J lost 9, with 20 bases in between. The CDR3 is made up of 15 amino acids. CDR1 and CDR2 from the germline V gene are LNHDA and SQIVND (reference sequence). Only in-frame clones appear in the TCRdb table, and some are missing; sequencing was by immunoSEQ multiplex PCR. This table has about 300,000 clones, about 90% appearing once. Sequenced: peripheral blood. V and J are TRBV19 and TRBJ2-1; maybe TRBD1 (5 bases). This receptor was taken from a young man who had recovered from COVID-19. DNA for the CDR3: TGTGCCAGTAGTTCCGCGGCAGTACAGGCTACTGAGCAGTTCTTC. This gives the protein CASSSAAVQATEQFF.